These 24 T cell receptor beta chains originate from one sample sequenced in a study of T cells after yellow fever vaccination. MiXCR was run by TCRdb on the 5' RACE reads, yielding one entry per CDR3 protein. There are approximately 600,000 distinct CDR3 sequences in the sample; more than 9% occur only once, and 15% lies in the top ten. The sequencing used PBMCs, collected on the day of the yellow fever booster vaccination. Receptors originate from a man aged 25 to 40 who received the YFV17D yellow fever vaccine.

V gene TRBV10-3 combines with J gene TRBJ1-1, with a weak D call TRBD1 (6 bases). The germline gives CDR1 ENHRY, CDR2 SYGVKD. This CDR3 contains 13 residues. V gave up 6 bases and J gave up 8 bases, with 16 bases separating them. Written as DNA, the CDR3 is TGTGCCATCAGGGGCCCCTCACAGGGAGAAGCTTTCTTT. Its protein product is CAIRGPSQGEAFF.

This clonotype has more than one count but fewer than ten. The chain couples TRBV6-2 or TRBV6-3 to TRBJ2-3; tentatively, D is TRBD2 (6 bases). The V and J ends lost 4 bases and 0 bases respectively, with 8 bases between them. The CDR3 contains 14 residues. Germline CDR1 is MNHEY and CDR2 is SVGEGT. For the CDR3, the DNA is TGTGCCAGCAGTTCGGAGGGGAGCACAGATACGCAGTATTTT. Its protein is CASSSEGSTDTQYF.

The chain carries TRBV5-1 and TRBJ2-3; possible D gene TRBD1, 5 bases. The CDR3 spans 13 residues. V lost 4 bases and J 2 bases, leaving 8 bases between the germline ends. The germline V gene encodes CDR1 SGHRS and CDR2 YFSETQ. This chain's CDR3 is CASSTGHTDTQYF. The CDR3 nucleotides are TGCGCCAGCAGCACTGGACACACAGATACGCAGTATTTT. The entire variable domain, with the rest obtained from reference TRBV5-1 and TRBJ2-3, is as follows: KAGVTQTPRYLIKTRGQQVTLSCSPISGHRSVSWYQQTPGQGLQFLFEYFSETQRNKGNFPGRFSGRQFSNSRSEMNVSTLELGDSALYLCASSTGHTDTQYFGPGTRLTVL.

The J gene is TRBJ2-5, the V gene TRBV9; D unresolved. Germline V gives CDR1 SGDLS, CDR2 YYNGEE. The length of the CDR3 is 15 residues. Trimming left V 1 base short and J 1 base short, with 11 bases between. The DNA for the CDR3 is TGTGCCAGCAGCGTAACGGTTAGCAGCCAAGAGACCCAGTACTTC. Translation: CASSVTVSSQETQYF.

The rearrangement joins TRBV20-1 to TRBJ2-1; tentatively, D is TRBD2 (6 bases). V was cut by 2 bases and J by 0 bases, with 17 bases left in between. The CDR3 runs to 17 residues. Germline lookup yields CDR1 DFQATT and CDR2 SNEGSKA (reference sequence). Here the CDR3 DNA reads TGCAGTGCTAGACCCCCGCTTAGCGGTAGCTCCTACAATGAGCAGTTCTTC. It translates to CSARPPLSGSSYNEQFF.

This chain uses TRBV27 with TRBJ1-1, with TRBD1 identical over 9 bases. Germline CDR1 reads MNHEY; CDR2 reads SMNVEV (reference sequence). Losses at the gene ends were 10 bases for V and 5 bases for J; bases not matched to a gene: 8. The CDR3 consists of 13 residues. CDR3 region: CATATGGWTEAFF. The DNA of the CDR3 is TGTGCCACCGCTACAGGGGGCTGGACTGAAGCTTTCTTT.

This rearrangement joins TRBV29-1 to TRBJ1-4; D gene unclear. The CDR3 extends over 14 amino acids. The V gene's germline CDR1 is SQVTM and CDR2 ANQGSEA. The V end was cut by 5 bases, the J end by 7 bases, with 17 bases between. Written as DNA, the CDR3 is TGCAGCGTTTCCTCAACTCTGGGAGGTGAAAAACTGTTTTTT. Its protein product is CSVSSTLGGEKLFF.

This clonotype has more than one count but fewer than ten. V and J are TRBV3-1 and TRBJ2-2; 9 bases are a match to TRBD2. Germline V CDR1 and CDR2: LGHDT, YNNKEL (reference sequence). V was clipped by 3 bases and J by 4 bases; unmatched bases: 6. The CDR3 loop spans 16 amino acids. The CDR3 region is CASSQLAGEPTGELFF. The CDR3 nucleotides are TGTGCCAGCAGCCAGTTAGCGGGAGAACCCACCGGGGAGCTGTTTTTT.

In this sample, this clonotype turned up a few times. The rearrangement links TRBV20-1 to TRBJ1-1; weak D call: TRBD1 (6 bases). CDR3 size: 14 residues. CDR1 is DFQATT, CDR2 SNEGSKA, per germline (reference sequence). CDR3 nucleotide sequence: TGCAGCAGAAAGACAGGAAGCTTAAACACTGAAGCTTTCTTT. This translates into CSRKTGSLNTEAFF.

CDR3 amino acids: CSANFYGASSYNEQFF. In nucleotides, the CDR3 is TGCAGTGCAAACTTTTACGGGGCAAGCTCCTACAATGAGCAGTTCTTC. V is TRBV20-1 and J is TRBJ2-1, with D possibly called TRBD1 or TRBD2 (5 bases each). With 6 bases removed from V and 0 bases from J, the gap between germline ends came to 18 bases. The CDR3 is 16 residues long. Germline values: CDR1 DFQATT, CDR2 SNEGSKA (reference sequence).

This chain links TRBV7-8 with TRBJ2-6, with a weak D call TRBD2 (7 bases). CDR3 size: 18 residues. Germline-derived CDR1 and CDR2 are SGHVS and FQNEAQ. Deletions cut 4 bases from V and 0 bases from J, with 16 bases between. This chain's CDR3 is CASSWRGGFGSGANVLTF. DNA for the CDR3: TGTGCCAGCAGCTGGAGGGGGGGTTTCGGCTCTGGGGCCAACGTCCTGACTTTC. Filled out from reference TRBV7-8 and TRBJ2-6, the complete variable domain reads GAGVSQSPRYKVAKRGQDVALRCDPISGHVSLFWYQQALGQGPEFLTYFQNEAQLDKSGLPSDRFFAERPEGSVSTLKIQRTQQEDSAVYLCASSWRGGFGSGANVLTFGAGSRLTVL.

V is TRBV3-1 and J is TRBJ2-5, with 7 bases fitting TRBD2. The CDR3 is 16 amino acids. Germline assignment: CDR1 LGHDT and CDR2 YNNKEL (reference sequence). V lost 3 bases and J lost 1; bases outside the gene matches: 8. Here the CDR3 reads CASSHQIAGPQETQYF. Written as DNA, the CDR3 is TGTGCCAGCAGCCACCAAATAGCGGGCCCCCAAGAGACCCAGTACTTC.

This clonotype was detected only a few times. This chain joins TRBV20-1 and TRBJ2-7, with TRBD2 matching over 12 bases. The CDR3 totals 16 residues. V lost 5 bases to trimming and J lost 0 bases; unmatched junction nucleotides: 8. Germline assignment: CDR1 DFQATT and CDR2 SNEGSKA (reference sequence). The CDR3 nucleotides read TGCAGTGCTGGGGAAGGACTAGCGGGGACCTCCTACGAGCAGTACTTC. Its protein is CSAGEGLAGTSYEQYF.

This chain connects TRBV2 to TRBJ2-7; the D is unclear. V shed 7 bases and J shed 5 bases, with 18 bases lying between them. CDR1 is SNHLY and CDR2 is FYNNEI in the germline V gene. CDR3 length: 14 residues. The CDR3 coding sequence is TGTGCCAGCATGGACCCGGCGACCCCGAACGAGCAGTACTTC. As protein: CASMDPATPNEQYF.

The CDR3 region has the DNA TGTGCTAGTGGTTTCTCGACAGGGTCTGAAGCTTTCTTT. This translates into CASGFSTGSEAFF. The J gene is TRBJ1-1, the V gene TRBV12-5; 7 bases fit TRBD1. The V segment lost 3 bases and the J segment 6 bases; nucleotides outside the gene matches: 4. CDR1 LGHNT and CDR2 FRNRAP come from the germline V gene. The CDR3 consists of 13 residues.

The V and J genes are TRBV3-1 and TRBJ2-1; 12 nucleotides line up with TRBD2. Germline V CDR1 and CDR2: LGHDT, YNNKEL (reference sequence). V lost 1 base and J lost 7; bases outside the gene matches: 8. This CDR3 spans 17 amino acids. The CDR3 loop reads CASSQALGLAGRNEQFF. In DNA form, the CDR3 reads TGTGCCAGCAGCCAAGCCCTCGGACTAGCGGGAAGGAATGAGCAGTTCTTC.

This clonotype was detected a few times. CDR3 nucleotides: TGTGCCAGCAGTTACTCTGGCGGGAGACTGCAGTATTTT. It specifies CASSYSGGRLQYF. This chain joins TRBV6-5 and TRBJ2-3, with 7 bases fitting TRBD2. Trimming cost V 0 bases and J 11 bases; bases outside gene matches: 5. In germline, CDR1 is MNHEY, CDR2 SVGAGI. This CDR3 comprises 13 residues.

The chain links TRBV19 to TRBJ1-2, with D possibly being TRBD1 (5 bases). The V and J ends lost 5 bases and 0 bases respectively, with 13 bases between them. The CDR3 has 15 amino acids. CDR1 is LNHDA and CDR2 is SQIVND in the germline V gene (reference sequence). CDR3 DNA sequence: TGTGCCAGTAGTCCGCCGGCAGGGTCTAACTATGGCTACACCTTC. It codes for CASSPPAGSNYGYTF.

This rearrangement joins TRBV28 to TRBJ2-7, with 8 nucleotides matching TRBD1. Germline V CDR1 and CDR2: MDHEN, SYDVKM. The CDR3 is 13 amino acids. The junction had 6 bases not matched to a gene; V was cut back by 5 bases and J by 6 bases. The CDR3 region has the DNA TGTGCCAGCAGTCGGACAGGGTGGGGCGAGCAGTACTTC. Its protein product is CASSRTGWGEQYF.

This clonotype has just a few counts. The rearrangement joins TRBV7-2 to TRBJ2-7, with D uncertain. This CDR3 is 14 amino acids long. Looked up from germline, CDR1 is SGHTA and CDR2 is FQGNSA. Trimming took off 0 bases at V and 4 bases at J, with 10 bases between the two ends. The CDR3 DNA reads TGTGCCAGCAGCTTAGCTGGCCGCCTTTACGAGCAGTACTTC. The encoded protein is CASSLAGRLYEQYF.

This rearrangement joins TRBV3-1 to TRBJ2-1; 8 bases agree with TRBD1. The CDR3 totals 15 residues. Looked up from germline, CDR1 is LGHDT and CDR2 is YNNKEL (reference sequence). V lost 4 bases and J lost 6; bases outside the gene matches: 8. The CDR3 DNA follows: TGTGCCAGCAGCCGCTCGGGGACAGGTCCCAATGAGCAGTTCTTC. This encodes CASSRSGTGPNEQFF.

This clonotype was counted only a few times. The chain joins TRBV20-1 to TRBJ2-4, with 8 bases that match TRBD1. The ends lost 4 bases at V and 0 bases at J; junction bases unmatched: 5. This CDR3 is built from 15 residues. CDR1 and CDR2 (germline): DFQATT, SNEGSKA (reference sequence). CDR3 sequence: CSAKEDRGAKNIQYF. The DNA of the CDR3 is TGCAGTGCTAAGGAAGACAGGGGAGCCAAAAACATTCAGTACTTC.

J is TRBJ2-1 and V is TRBV29-1, with 12 bases that match TRBD2. V shed 7 bases, J shed 8 bases, and the junction held 12 bases outside the gene matches. This CDR3 contains 15 residues. CDR1 and CDR2 from the germline V gene are SQVTM and ANQGSEA. The CDR3 loop reads CSDRTSGKSGDEQFF. The CDR3 DNA follows: TGCAGCGATCGGACTAGCGGGAAATCTGGGGATGAGCAGTTCTTC.

This chain uses TRBV12-3 or TRBV12-4 with TRBJ1-3; TRBD1 agrees at 7 bases. The CDR3 spans 14 residues. V lost 6 bases, J lost 4 bases, and 6 bases stayed unmatched. CDR3 nucleotides: TGTGCCAGCAGCACAGGGGCTGCGGGAAACACCATATATTTT. Amino acid sequence: CASSTGAAGNTIYF.